Listed here are 10 T cell receptor beta chains from one sample, sequenced in a study of OX40 agonist ivuxolimab in advanced cancers. Clones were sequenced by immunoSEQ multiplex PCR, and TCRdb holds only the in-frame ones, with some missing. The table shows about 65,000 clones, with more than 80% occurring only once. Sequencing used CD4+ or CD8+ T cells sorted from blood, obtained in a trial of the OX40 agonist ivuxolimab. The source is an adult with an advanced solid tumor such as melanoma, head and neck, liver or kidney cancer.

The chain has TRBV11-3 and TRBJ2-3; 10 bases map to TRBD2. The germline V gene encodes CDR1 SGHNT and CDR2 YENEEA. The length of the CDR3 is 17 residues. J lost 6 bases, V lost 0 bases, and 9 bases had no gene match. The CDR3 sequence is CASSLDGAGGRRDTQYF. DNA of the CDR3: TGTGCCAGCAGCTTAGATGGAGCGGGAGGGCGCAGGGATACGCAGTATTTT.

The V and J genes are TRBV5-4 and TRBJ2-1; 7 bases line up with TRBD2. The CDR3 consists of 15 residues. V trimming: 2 bases; J trimming: 4 bases; junction bases outside the gene matches: 6. The V gene's germline CDR1 is SGHNT and CDR2 YYREEE (reference sequence). The CDR3 DNA reads as TGTGCCAGCAGCTTCTCTAGCGGAGTATACAATGAGCAGTTCTTC. Residues: CASSFSSGVYNEQFF.

V and J are TRBV11-2 and TRBJ2-7; 7 nucleotides agree with TRBD2. Trimming cost V 1 base and J 2 bases; bases outside gene matches: 5. This CDR3 spans 15 amino acids. The germline V gene has CDR1 SGHAT and CDR2 FQNNGV. CDR3 sequence: CASSLVSGPTYEQYF. The CDR3 DNA reads as TGTGCCAGCAGCTTAGTTAGCGGGCCCACCTACGAGCAGTACTTC.

This clone was seen a handful of times. The rearrangement uses TRBV7-9 and TRBJ2-5; 7 positions match TRBD2. This CDR3 has 14 amino acids. CDR1 and CDR2 (germline): SEHNR, FQNEAQ (reference sequence). The trim removed 5 bases at V and 5 bases at J, leaving 8 bases unmatched. CDR3 protein: CASSKSREVETQYF. CDR3 DNA: TGTGCCAGCAGCAAAAGCCGGGAGGTGGAGACCCAGTACTTC. The full variable domain, rest sourced from reference TRBV7-9 and TRBJ2-5, is DTGVSQNPRHKITKRGQNVTFRCDPISEHNRLYWYRQTLGQGPEFLTYFQNEAQLEKSRLLSDRFSAERPKGSFSTLEIQRTEQGDSAMYLCASSKSREVETQYFGPGTRLLVL.

The chain recombines TRBV10-3 with TRBJ2-7; the match to TRBD2 covers 10 bases. The junction had 8 bases not matched to a gene; V was cut back by 3 bases and J by 3 bases. Germline V gene sequence: CDR1 ENHRY, CDR2 SYGVKD. The CDR3 is 16 amino acids. CDR3 nucleotides: TGTGCCATCAGTGACGGAAAGCGGGAGGGCCTCTACGAGCAGTACTTC. Translating gives CAISDGKREGLYEQYF.

The V and J genes are TRBV5-1 and TRBJ2-7, with 11 bases that match TRBD2. V lost 4 bases and J lost 3; bases outside the gene matches: 6. The CDR3 runs to 15 residues. Germline loops: CDR1 SGHRS, CDR2 YFSETQ. The CDR3 sequence: CASSPKLAGVYEQYF. In nucleotides, the CDR3 is TGCGCCAGCAGCCCGAAACTAGCGGGAGTCTACGAGCAGTACTTC. Filled out from reference TRBV5-1 and TRBJ2-7, the complete variable domain reads KAGVTQTPRYLIKTRGQQVTLSCSPISGHRSVSWYQQTPGQGLQFLFEYFSETQRNKGNFPGRFSGRQFSNSRSEMNVSTLELGDSALYLCASSPKLAGVYEQYFGPGTRLTVT.

This chain links TRBV5-1 with TRBJ2-5; D could derive from TRBD1 or TRBD2 (5 bases each). This CDR3 region has 15 residues. Germline values: CDR1 SGHRS, CDR2 YFSETQ. With 0 bases removed from V and 1 base from J, the gap between germline ends came to 10 bases. The CDR3 bases are TGCGCCAGCAGCTTGGTCGGGACCAGCCAAGAGACCCAGTACTTC. As protein: CASSLVGTSQETQYF.

This clone occurred a few times. V gene TRBV2 combines with J gene TRBJ2-2; D is uncertain. Germline V gene sequence: CDR1 SNHLY, CDR2 FYNNEI. V was shortened by 5 bases and J by 1 base, with 11 bases between the two germline ends. CDR3 size: 15 residues. The CDR3 reads CASSPHTKNTGELFF. DNA for the CDR3: TGTGCCAGCAGTCCTCACACTAAGAACACCGGGGAGCTGTTTTTT.

The chain carries TRBV5-1 and TRBJ1-1; no firm D call. Germline V lookup: CDR1 SGHRS, CDR2 YFSETQ. CDR3 size: 15 residues. V was pared by 0 bases and J by 0 bases, with 9 bases between. Here the CDR3 DNA reads TGCGCCAGCAGCTTGGGGGTTGGGGTGAACACTGAAGCTTTCTTT. It specifies CASSLGVGVNTEAFF.

V gene TRBV5-3 combines with J gene TRBJ2-7; D gene unclear. TRBV5-3 is sorted into the ORF group, with uncertain function. V lost 0 bases and J 1 base, leaving 2 bases between the germline ends. This CDR3 spans 12 amino acids. The CDR3 DNA reads as TGTGCCAGAAGCTTGGCGTCCTACGAGCAGTACGTC. Translating gives CARSLASYEQYV.